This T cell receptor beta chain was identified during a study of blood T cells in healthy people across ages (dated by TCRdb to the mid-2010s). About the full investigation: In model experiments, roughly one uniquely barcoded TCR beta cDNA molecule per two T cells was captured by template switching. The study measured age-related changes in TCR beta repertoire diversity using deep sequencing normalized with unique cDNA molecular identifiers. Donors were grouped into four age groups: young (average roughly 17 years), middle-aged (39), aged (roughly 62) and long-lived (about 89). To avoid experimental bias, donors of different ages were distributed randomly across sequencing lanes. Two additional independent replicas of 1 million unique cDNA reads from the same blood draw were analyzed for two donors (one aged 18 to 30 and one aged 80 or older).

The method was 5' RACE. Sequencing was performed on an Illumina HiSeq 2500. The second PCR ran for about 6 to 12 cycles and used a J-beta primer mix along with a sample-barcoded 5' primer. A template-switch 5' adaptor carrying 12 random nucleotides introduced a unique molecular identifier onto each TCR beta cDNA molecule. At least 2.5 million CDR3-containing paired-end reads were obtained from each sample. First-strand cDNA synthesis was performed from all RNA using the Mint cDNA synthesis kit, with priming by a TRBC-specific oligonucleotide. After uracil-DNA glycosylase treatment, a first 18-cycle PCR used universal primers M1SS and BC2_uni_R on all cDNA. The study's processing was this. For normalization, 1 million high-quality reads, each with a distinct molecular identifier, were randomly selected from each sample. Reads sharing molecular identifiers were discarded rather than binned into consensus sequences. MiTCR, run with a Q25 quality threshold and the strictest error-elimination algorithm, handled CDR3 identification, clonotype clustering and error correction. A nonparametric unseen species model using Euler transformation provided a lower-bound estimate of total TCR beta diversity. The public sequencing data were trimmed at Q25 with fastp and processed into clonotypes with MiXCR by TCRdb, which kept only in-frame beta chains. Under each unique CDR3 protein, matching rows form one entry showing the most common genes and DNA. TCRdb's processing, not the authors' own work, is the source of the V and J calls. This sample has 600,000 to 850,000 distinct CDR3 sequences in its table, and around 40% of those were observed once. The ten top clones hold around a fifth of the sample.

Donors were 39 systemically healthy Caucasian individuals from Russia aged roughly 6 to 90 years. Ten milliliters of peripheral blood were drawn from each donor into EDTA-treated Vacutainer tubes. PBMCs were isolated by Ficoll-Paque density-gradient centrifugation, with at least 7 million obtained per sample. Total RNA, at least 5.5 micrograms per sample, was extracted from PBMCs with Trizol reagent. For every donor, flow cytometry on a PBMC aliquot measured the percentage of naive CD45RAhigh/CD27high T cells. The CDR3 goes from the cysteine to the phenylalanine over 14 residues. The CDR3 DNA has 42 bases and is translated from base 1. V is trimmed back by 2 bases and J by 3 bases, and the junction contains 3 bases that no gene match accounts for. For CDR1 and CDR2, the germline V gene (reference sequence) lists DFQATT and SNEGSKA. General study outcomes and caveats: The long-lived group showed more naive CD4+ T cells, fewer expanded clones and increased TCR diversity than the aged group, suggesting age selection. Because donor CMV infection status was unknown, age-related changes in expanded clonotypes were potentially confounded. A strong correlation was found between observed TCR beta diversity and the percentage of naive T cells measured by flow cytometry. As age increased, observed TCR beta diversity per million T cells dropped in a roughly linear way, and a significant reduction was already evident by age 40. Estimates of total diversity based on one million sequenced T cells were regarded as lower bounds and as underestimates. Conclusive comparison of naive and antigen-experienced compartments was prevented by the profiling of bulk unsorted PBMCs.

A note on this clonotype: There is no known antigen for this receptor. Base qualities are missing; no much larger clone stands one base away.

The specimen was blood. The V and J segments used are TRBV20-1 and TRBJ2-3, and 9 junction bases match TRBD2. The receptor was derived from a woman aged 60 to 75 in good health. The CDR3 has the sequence CSARLAGITDTQYF. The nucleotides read TGCAGTGCTAGACTAGCGGGGATAACAGATACGCAGTATTTT.